These T cell receptor beta chains were read from a single sample in a study of early T cells in non-severe SARS-CoV-2 infection. TCRdb processed the 5' RACE reads anew with MiXCR; each CDR3 protein has one entry. The sample lists about 80,000 distinct CDR3 sequences; approximately 12% were seen once. The sample comprised whole blood. The receptors shown here come from an adult who was a healthcare worker with PCR-confirmed SARS-CoV-2 infection or an uninfected control (not recorded which). The CDR3 runs from the conserved cysteine through the conserved F or W. D genes are given only for firm matches. Part of the rows lack a size; the others show once, few, many or a class for expanded clones.

J gene,V gene,clone size,D gene,CDR3 protein,CDR3 DNA
TRBJ1-1,TRBV3-1,.,.,CASSQEPWLGTEAFF,TGTGCCAGCAGCCAAGAACCATGGTTAGGGACTGAAGCTTTCTTT
TRBJ2-5,TRBV11-2,many,.,CASSLTETQYF,TGTGCCAGCAGCTTGACGGAGACCCAGTACTTC
TRBJ2-3,TRBV3-1,.,.,CASSQLGASQTDTQYF,TGTGCCAGCAGCCAATTAGGGGCTAGCCAAACAGATACGCAGTATTTT
TRBJ2-2,TRBV28,.,TRBD2,CASRPPGGLAGPRGELFF,TGTGCCAGCAGACCCCCCGGTGGACTAGCGGGACCCAGGGGGGAGCTGTTTTTT
TRBJ2-5,TRBV5-4,few,TRBD2,CASSLAGAGAWETQYF,TGTGCCAGCAGCTTGGCAGGAGCGGGAGCGTGGGAGACCCAGTACTTC
TRBJ2-5,TRBV7-2,.,.,CASSSPYGGLQETQYF,TGTGCCAGCAGCTCACCATACGGGGGATTACAAGAGACCCAGTACTTC
TRBJ2-6,TRBV12-3/TRBV12-4,.,.,CASTRSGANVLTF,TGTGCCAGCACACGGTCTGGGGCCAACGTCCTGACTTTC
TRBJ1-2,TRBV24-1,.,.,CATSLPNYGYTF,TGTGCCACCAGTCTTCCTAACTATGGCTACACCTTC
TRBJ2-1,TRBV28,.,TRBD2,CASSPSGRVGNEQFF,TGTGCCAGCAGTCCTAGCGGGAGGGTCGGTAATGAGCAGTTCTTC
TRBJ1-3,TRBV7-2,once,.,CASSPPGNTIYF,TGTGCCAGCAGCCCCCCAGGAAACACCATATATTTT
TRBJ1-1,TRBV29-1,few,TRBD1,CSVRTGRVGVNTEAFF,TGCAGCGTACGGACAGGGAGGGTCGGAGTGAACACTGAAGCTTTCTTT
TRBJ2-1,TRBV5-8,many,.,CASSFRRDYSYNEQFF,TGTGCCAGCAGCTTCAGGCGGGATTACTCCTACAATGAGCAGTTCTTC
TRBJ2-7,TRBV7-2,.,TRBD1,CASSSQGAAYEQYF,TGTGCCAGCAGCTCACAGGGGGCGGCCTACGAGCAGTACTTC
TRBJ1-4,TRBV5-5,.,TRBD1,CASSRGTGGVEKLFF,TGTGCCAGCAGCCGAGGGACAGGGGGAGTAGAAAAACTGTTTTTT
TRBJ2-7,TRBV27,few,TRBD2,CASSSTQAGGLAYEQYF,TGTGCCAGCAGTTCAACCCAAGCAGGGGGACTAGCTTACGAGCAGTACTTC
TRBJ2-7,TRBV7-2,once,TRBD1,CASSSRDSRNEQYF,TGTGCCAGCAGCTCCCGGGACAGCAGAAACGAGCAGTACTTC
TRBJ2-3,TRBV20-1,many,TRBD2,CSATPPGGRAEDTQYF,TGCAGTGCTACCCCACCGGGCGGGAGGGCCGAAGATACGCAGTATTTT
TRBJ2-2,TRBV28,few,TRBD2,CASRAGTSGRRELFF,TGTGCCAGCAGGGCCGGGACTAGCGGGAGGAGGGAGCTGTTTTTT
TRBJ2-1,TRBV3-1,medium-sized,.,CASSQEAGGGPGNEQFF,TGTGCCAGCAGCCAAGAGGCTGGCGGAGGGCCGGGAAATGAGCAGTTCTTC
TRBJ2-1,TRBV27,many,.,CASSSVGSYNEQFF,TGTGCCAGCAGTTCAGTGGGCTCCTACAATGAGCAGTTCTTC
TRBJ1-1,TRBV25-1,few,.,CASSEAPRGPNTEAFF,TGTGCCAGCAGTGAGGCCCCACGGGGCCCGAACACTGAAGCTTTCTTT
TRBJ2-6,TRBV21-1,.,.,CASSSFDRSSAGANVLTF,TGTGCCAGCAGCAGCTTCGACAGGTCGAGCGCTGGGGCCAACGTCCTGACTTTC
TRBJ2-7,TRBV10-2,many,TRBD2,CASSERGGLAGEEQYF,TGCGCCAGCAGTGAGAGGGGTGGACTAGCGGGAGAGGAGCAGTACTTC
TRBJ2-7,TRBV4-2,.,TRBD2,CASSQVASGYEQYF,TGTGCCAGCAGCCAAGTAGCTAGCGGGTACGAGCAGTACTTC
TRBJ2-1,TRBV5-1,.,TRBD1,CASSLVPGQGSNEQFF,TGCGCCAGCAGCTTGGTTCCGGGACAGGGGTCGAATGAGCAGTTCTTC
TRBJ2-1,TRBV5-1,.,.,CASSLLIDEQFF,TGCGCCAGCAGCCTGTTGATCGATGAGCAGTTCTTC
TRBJ1-1,TRBV7-8,.,.,CASKWGEGNTEAFF,TGTGCCAGCAAATGGGGGGAAGGAAACACTGAAGCTTTCTTT
TRBJ2-5,TRBV11-2,.,TRBD2,CASSGIGLAGAETQYF,TGTGCCAGCAGCGGGATCGGACTAGCGGGAGCAGAGACCCAGTACTTC
TRBJ1-1,TRBV7-6,few,TRBD1,CASSSLGQLNTEAFF,TGTGCCAGCAGCTCGTTGGGACAGCTGAACACTGAAGCTTTCTTT
TRBJ1-3,TRBV7-3,.,.,CASSPGGPGNTIYF,TGTGCCAGCAGTCCCGGTGGGCCTGGAAACACCATATATTTT
TRBJ2-3,TRBV7-9,few,.,CASSLVGVAIPDTQYF,TGTGCCAGCAGCTTAGTTGGAGTAGCAATACCAGATACGCAGTATTTT